The T cell receptor beta chain under discussion was sequenced for a study of T cells in Graves' hyperthyroidism and ophthalmopathy. Study summary: Initial diagnosis, before any treatment, was when peripheral blood was collected.

Study results and limitations: Ophthalmopathy and stable hyperthyroidism were separated by a 13 V-J model. Researchers found most expanded thyroid clonotypes above 0.001 in blood as well.

This clonotype has only a few counts. Its antigen is undetermined. Thyroid ultrasound and orbital computed tomography, with clinical symptoms and serum thyroxine and TRAb, informed diagnoses. RNA transcripts yielded amplified TCR beta CDR3 regions. The primer set for the first-round RT-PCR of the TCR CDR3 was HTBI. TCRdb processed the multiplex PCR reads anew with MiXCR; each CDR3 protein has one entry. The sample consists of around 600,000 distinct CDR3 sequences, approximately 15% of them appearing once. The sequence was obtained from a woman aged 40 to 49 with Graves' ophthalmopathy. The sequenced sample was blood.

Here the CDR3 DNA reads TGTGCCAGCAGTTTCCGAATTAGCGGGGGAAACCGCACAGATACGCAGTATTTT. Encoded protein: CASSFRISGGNRTDTQYF. The gene calls are TRBV6-1 and TRBJ2-3; the match to TRBD2 covers 9 bases. The CDR3 runs to 18 residues. CDR1 is MNHNS, CDR2 SASEGT, per germline. V shed 5 bases and J 1 base; nucleotides not matched to a gene: 13.